This record concerns one T cell receptor beta chain sequence. Its antigen is unknown. It was roughly 10 milliliters of peripheral blood that were drawn from each donor. The sample originates from a study of blood T cells in healthy people across ages. Overall study findings and caveats: The donors' CMV status was not determined, possibly confounding changes in expanded clonotypes.

The CDR3 has 16 residues. V shed 4 bases and J 5 bases; nucleotides not matched to a gene: 12. Germline V gene sequence: CDR1 SGDLS, CDR2 YYNGEE. The authors ran a second PCR of about 6 to 12 cycles using a sample-barcoded 5' primer and a J-beta primer mix. Every cDNA molecule carried a tag from a template-switch adaptor bearing 12 random nucleotides. TCRdb fed the 5' RACE reads into MiXCR, producing one record per CDR3 protein. The data contain some 1.6 million distinct CDR3 sequences, roughly 30% of them singletons. The chain uses TRBV9 and TRBJ2-1; 7 bases agree with TRBD1. This TCR was sampled from a woman younger than 45 in good health. Sequencing was done on a sample of blood. CDR3 in amino acids: CASSIRAGGPDNEQFF. The DNA for the CDR3 is TGTGCCAGCAGCATCAGGGCAGGGGGACCCGACAATGAGCAGTTCTTC. The full variable domain, its missing parts supplied by reference TRBV9 and TRBJ2-1, is DSGVTQTPKHLITATGQRVTLRCSPRSGDLSVYWYQQSLDQGLQFLIQYYNGEERAKGNILERFSAQQFPDLHSELNLSSLELGDSALYFCASSIRAGGPDNEQFFGPGTRLTVL.